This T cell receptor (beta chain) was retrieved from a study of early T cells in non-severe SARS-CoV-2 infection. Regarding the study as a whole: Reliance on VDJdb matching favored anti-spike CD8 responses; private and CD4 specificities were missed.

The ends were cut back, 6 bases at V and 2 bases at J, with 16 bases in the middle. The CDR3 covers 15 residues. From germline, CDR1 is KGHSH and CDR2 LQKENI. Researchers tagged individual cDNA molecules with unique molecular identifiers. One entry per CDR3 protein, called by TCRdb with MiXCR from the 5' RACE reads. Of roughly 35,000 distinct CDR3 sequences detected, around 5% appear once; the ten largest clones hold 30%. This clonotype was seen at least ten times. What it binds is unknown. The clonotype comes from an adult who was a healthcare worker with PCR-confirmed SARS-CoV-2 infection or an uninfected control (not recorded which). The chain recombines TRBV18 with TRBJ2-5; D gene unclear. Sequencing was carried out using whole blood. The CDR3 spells CASSSPAGRQETQYF. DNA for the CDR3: TGTGCCAGCTCGTCCCCGGCAGGCCGTCAAGAGACCCAGTACTTC.